A single sample gave rise to the 3 T cell receptor beta chains below, sequenced in a study of human T cells and chemical hapten exposure. The time point here: pre-sensitization, week 0. Treatment defined: therapeutic diphenylcyclopropenone sensitization with weekly scalp DPC. One entry per CDR3 protein results from TCRdb running MiXCR on the RACE reads. The sample comprises 350,000 to 450,000 distinct CDR3 sequences, approximately 5.1% of which are singletons, and just over 2.5% rests with the top ten. The sample was whole blood, taken in connection with sensitization to the hapten diphenylcyclopropenone (DPC). Receptor source: a woman aged 45-59 years with alopecia areata. Some clones in this sample may be carry-over from other donors' samples.

The V gene is TRBV6-2 or TRBV6-3, the J gene TRBJ1-6; D remains unclear. The CDR3 is 13 residues long. CDR1 is MNHEY, CDR2 SVGEGT, per germline. Trimming cost V 2 bases and J 9 bases, with 8 bases left between them. The CDR3 loop is CASSYGRGSPLHF. The CDR3 nucleotides are TGTGCCAGCAGTTACGGACGCGGTTCACCCCTCCACTTT.

This clonotype was found a few times. The junction differs from germline at one of its ends, possibly a read error. The CDR3 DNA sequence: TGCGCCAGCAGATTGGACCTGCCGGATACGCAGTATTTT. It is translated as CASRLDLPDTQYF. The V gene is TRBV5-1, the J gene TRBJ2-3; unclear D gene. Germline V CDR1 and CDR2: SGHRS, YFSETQ. The CDR3 totals 13 residues. The variable domain in full, with the rest retrieved from reference TRBV5-1 and TRBJ2-3, is KAGVTQTPRYLIKTRGQQVTLSCSPISGHRSVSWYQQTPGQGLQFLFEYFSETQRNKGNFPGRFSGRQFSNSRSEMNVSTLELGDSALYLCASRLDLPDTQYFGPGTRLTVL.

This clonotype was observed many times. This sequence joins TRBV5-1 and TRBJ2-1, with D hard to call. Germline loops: CDR1 SGHRS, CDR2 YFSETQ. There are 15 residues in the CDR3. V was clipped by 0 bases and J by 6 bases, with 13 bases between them. The CDR3 DNA reads as TGCGCCAGCAGCTTGGATTCGGTCCGCAGCAATGAGCAGTTCTTC. This translates into CASSLDSVRSNEQFF.